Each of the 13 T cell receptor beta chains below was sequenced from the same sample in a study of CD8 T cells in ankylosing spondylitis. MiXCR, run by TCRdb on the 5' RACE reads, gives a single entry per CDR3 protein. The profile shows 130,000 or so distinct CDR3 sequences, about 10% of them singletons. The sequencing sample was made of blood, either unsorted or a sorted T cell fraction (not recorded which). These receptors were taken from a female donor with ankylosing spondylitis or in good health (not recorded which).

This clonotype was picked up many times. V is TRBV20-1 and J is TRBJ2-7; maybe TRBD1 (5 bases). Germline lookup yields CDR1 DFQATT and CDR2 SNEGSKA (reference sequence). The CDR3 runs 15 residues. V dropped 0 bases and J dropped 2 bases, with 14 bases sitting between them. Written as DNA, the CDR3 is TGCAGTGCTAGAGATCTAGGACAAGAGGCCTACGAGCAGTACTTC. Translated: CSARDLGQEAYEQYF.

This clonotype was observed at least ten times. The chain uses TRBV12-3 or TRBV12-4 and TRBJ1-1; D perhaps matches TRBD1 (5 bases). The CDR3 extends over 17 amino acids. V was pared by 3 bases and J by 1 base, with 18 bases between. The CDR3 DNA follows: TGTGCCAGCAGTTTCTGGGGCAGCCCTAAGGGGAACACTGAAGCTTTCTTT. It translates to CASSFWGSPKGNTEAFF.

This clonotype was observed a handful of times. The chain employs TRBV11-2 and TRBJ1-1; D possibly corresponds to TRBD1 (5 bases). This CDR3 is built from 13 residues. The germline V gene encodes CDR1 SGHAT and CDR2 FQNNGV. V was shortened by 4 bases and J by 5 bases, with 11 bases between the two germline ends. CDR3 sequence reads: CASSYRGVTEAFF. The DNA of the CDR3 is TGTGCCAGCAGCTACCGAGGGGTTACTGAAGCTTTCTTT.

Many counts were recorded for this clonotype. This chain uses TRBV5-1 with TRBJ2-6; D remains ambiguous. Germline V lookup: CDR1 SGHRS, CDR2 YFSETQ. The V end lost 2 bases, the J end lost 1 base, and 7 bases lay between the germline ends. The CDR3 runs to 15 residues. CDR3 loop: CASSFRISGANVLTF. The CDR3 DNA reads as TGCGCCAGCAGCTTTCGAATATCTGGGGCCAACGTCCTGACTTTC.

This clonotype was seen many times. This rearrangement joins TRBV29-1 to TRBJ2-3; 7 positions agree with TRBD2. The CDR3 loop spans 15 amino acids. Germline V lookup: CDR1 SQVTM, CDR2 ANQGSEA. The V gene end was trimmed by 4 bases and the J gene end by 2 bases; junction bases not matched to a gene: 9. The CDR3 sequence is CSVVYPSGSTDTQYF. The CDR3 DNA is TGCAGCGTTGTATATCCTAGCGGTTCCACAGATACGCAGTATTTT.

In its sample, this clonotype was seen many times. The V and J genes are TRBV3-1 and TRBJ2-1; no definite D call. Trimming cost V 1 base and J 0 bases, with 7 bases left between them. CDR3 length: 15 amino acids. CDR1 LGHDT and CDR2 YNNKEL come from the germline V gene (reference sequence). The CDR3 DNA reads TGTGCCAGCAGCCAAGCTTCAGGCTCCTACAATGAGCAGTTCTTC. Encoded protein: CASSQASGSYNEQFF.

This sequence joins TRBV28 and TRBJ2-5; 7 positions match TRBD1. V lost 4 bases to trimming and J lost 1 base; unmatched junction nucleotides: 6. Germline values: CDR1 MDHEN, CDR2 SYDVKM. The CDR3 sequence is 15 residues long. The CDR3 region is CASSSLTGSQETQYF. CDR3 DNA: TGTGCCAGCAGTTCACTGACAGGGAGCCAAGAGACCCAGTACTTC.

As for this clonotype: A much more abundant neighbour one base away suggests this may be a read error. The CDR3 sequence: CTSSLFGGLNTEAFF. CDR3 bases: TGTACCAGCAGTTTATTCGGGGGCCTGAACACTGAAGCTTTCTTT. V usage is TRBV28 and J usage is TRBJ1-1; a weak D match, TRBD1 (6 bases). Germline values: CDR1 MDHEN, CDR2 SYDVKM. This CDR3 has 15 amino acids.

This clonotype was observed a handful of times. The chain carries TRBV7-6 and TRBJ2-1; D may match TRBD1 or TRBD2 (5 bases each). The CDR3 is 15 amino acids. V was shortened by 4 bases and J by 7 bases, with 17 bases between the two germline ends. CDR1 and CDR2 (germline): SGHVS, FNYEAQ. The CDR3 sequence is CASSSGSGTGNEQFF. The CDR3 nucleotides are TGTGCCAGCAGCTCTGGATCGGGGACCGGTAATGAGCAGTTCTTC.

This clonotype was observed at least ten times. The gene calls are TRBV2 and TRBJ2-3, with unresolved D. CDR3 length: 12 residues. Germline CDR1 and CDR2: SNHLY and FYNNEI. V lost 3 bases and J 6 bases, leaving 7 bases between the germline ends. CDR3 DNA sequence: TGTGCCAGCAGTGAGGACCACGATACGCAGTATTTT. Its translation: CASSEDHDTQYF.

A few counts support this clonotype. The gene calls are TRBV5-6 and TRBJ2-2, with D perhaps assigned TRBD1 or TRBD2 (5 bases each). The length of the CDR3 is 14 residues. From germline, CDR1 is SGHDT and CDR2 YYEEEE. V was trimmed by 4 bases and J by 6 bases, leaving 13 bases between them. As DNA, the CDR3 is TGTGCCAGCAGCGGGGGAGCACAACCCGGGGAGCTGTTTTTT. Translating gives CASSGGAQPGELFF.

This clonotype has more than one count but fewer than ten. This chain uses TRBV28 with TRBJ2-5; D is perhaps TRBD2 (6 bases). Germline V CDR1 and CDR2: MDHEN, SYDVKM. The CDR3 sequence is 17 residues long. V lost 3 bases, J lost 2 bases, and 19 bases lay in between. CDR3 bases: TGTGCCAGCAGTTTTATCGACTGGGAAGGGAGGCAAGAGACCCAGTACTTC. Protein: CASSFIDWEGRQETQYF. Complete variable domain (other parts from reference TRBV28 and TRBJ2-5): DVKVTQSSRYLVKRTGEKVFLECVQDMDHENMFWYRQDPGLGLRLIYFSYDVKMKEKGDIPEGYSVSREKKERFSLILESASTNQTSMYLCASSFIDWEGRQETQYFGPGTRLLVL.

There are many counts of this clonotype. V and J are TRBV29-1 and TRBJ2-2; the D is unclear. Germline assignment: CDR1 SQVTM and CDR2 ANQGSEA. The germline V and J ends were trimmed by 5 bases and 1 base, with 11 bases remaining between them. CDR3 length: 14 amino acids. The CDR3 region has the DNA TGCAGCGTTCAGTACGGGCAGAACACCGGGGAGCTGTTTTTT. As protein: CSVQYGQNTGELFF.